This T cell receptor beta chain comes out of a study of OX40 agonist ivuxolimab in advanced cancers. Study context: Ivuxolimab is an agonistic anti-OX40 (CD134) antibody, and patients were treated with it.

To note about this clone: Antigen: not known.

Germline trimming cut 0 bases from V and 5 bases from J; bases unmatched to any gene: 14. CDR1 and CDR2 from the germline V gene are SGHDT and YYEEEE. This CDR3 has 19 amino acids. Overall study findings and caveats: CD4+ and CD8+ blood T cells expanded clonally by week 6 at 0.1 to 3.0 mg/kg. Compared with CD4+, CD8+ T cells on average had more expanded clones.

Libraries were prepared by immunoSEQ multiplex PCR; TCRdb keeps only in-frame clonotypes and omits some of them. The data contain about 40,000 clones, about 91% of them seen just once; the ten biggest clones take up roughly a quarter. Sequencing used CD4+ or CD8+ T cells sorted from blood, obtained in a trial of the OX40 agonist ivuxolimab. V and J are TRBV5-6 and TRBJ2-2; TRBD2 aligns across 9 bases. The receptor comes from an adult with an advanced solid tumor such as melanoma, head and neck, liver or kidney cancer. CDR3 sequence: CASSLATSGPIKGTGELFF. In DNA form, the CDR3 reads TGTGCCAGCAGCTTGGCCACTAGCGGGCCCATAAAAGGGACCGGGGAGCTGTTTTTT.